What follows is one T cell receptor beta chain and its context. The J segment lost 0 bases and the V segment lost 6 bases, leaving 11 bases of the junction unmatched. Germline V lookup: CDR1 SGHTA, CDR2 FQGTGA. The CDR3 is 18 amino acids. The record originates from a study of control samples from healthy donors and cancer patients. Repertoires were generated with immunoSEQ multiplex PCR, while TCRdb's copy carries only in-frame clones and drops some. The sample lists roughly 9,200 clones; roughly 90% were seen once. The chain combines TRBV7-3 with TRBJ2-6; 7 bases align to TRBD1. Sequencing input: PBMCs. The clonotype was recovered from a man in his 60s with colorectal cancer. CDR3 residues: CASSRQGRRLSGANVLTF. The CDR3 DNA is TGTGCCAGCAGTCGACAGGGAAGACGCCTCTCTGGGGCCAACGTCCTGACTTTC. Full variable domain (outside the CDR3, taken from reference TRBV7-3 and TRBJ2-6): GAGVSQTPSNKVTEKGKYVELRCDPISGHTALYWYRQSLGQGPEFLIYFQGTGAADDSGLPNDRFFAVRPEGSVSTLKIQRTERGDSAVYLCASSRQGRRLSGANVLTFGAGSRLTVL.